This TCR beta chain originates from a study of T cells in Graves' hyperthyroidism and ophthalmopathy (dated 2019 in TCRdb). Concerning the study at large: Peripheral blood was collected at initial diagnosis, before any treatment. The 80 to 100 discovery patients were randomly divided into training and test sets at a 7:3 ratio. Following sampling, methimazole starting at 30 mg daily was given to hyperthyroidism patients, and high-dose intravenous methylprednisolone was given to ophthalmopathy patients. Prospective prediction of ophthalmopathy was tested in an independent validation cohort consisting of roughly 20 hyperthyroidism patients and more than 15 patients who later progressed to ophthalmopathy. The study also compared thyroid tissue and blood T-cell repertoires from about 6 Graves' hyperthyroidism patients. To identify distinguishing TCR V-J signatures, a discovery cohort of 90 to 100 patients was used, comprising under 45 with Graves' ophthalmopathy and roughly 60 with stable Graves' hyperthyroidism. TCR Vbeta CDR3 sequencing of approximately 140 peripheral blood samples (about 45 ophthalmopathy, 70 to 85 hyperthyroidism and roughly 17 progressor patients) is reported in the paper. Paper-wide results and their limitations: No statistical method was used to set the sample size in advance, and investigators knew the group allocation. A model built on a 13 V-J signature distinguished ophthalmopathy from stable hyperthyroidism, reaching roughly 88% sensitivity and about 81% specificity in cross-validation and 80%/75% in testing. In validation, the model predicted progression to ophthalmopathy a median of around six months before onset, with roughly 70% sensitivity and 72.22% specificity. Most expanded thyroid clonotypes (frequency above 0.001) were also found in blood, which suggests that blood repertoires may mirror thyroid immune responses.

Trimming costs V 5 bases and J 0 bases, and their ends lie 10 bases apart. For CDR1 and CDR2, the germline V gene lists MDHEN and SYDVKM. The CDR3 runs 14 residues from the cysteine to the phenylalanine. Only the CDR3 region is kept as DNA, spanning 42 bases read in frame from base 1. Stable Graves' hyperthyroidism was defined as the absence of progression to ophthalmopathy over 18 months of follow-up. Hyperthyroidism patients were aged 18 to 65 years and newly diagnosed, with disease duration of less than 2 months. The study excluded patients with uncontrolled infections, other autoimmune diseases, pregnancy or lactation. Diagnoses relied on clinical symptoms, serum thyroxine and TRAb, thyroid ultrasound and orbital computed tomography. PBMCs were isolated from 8 to 10 ml of fresh peripheral blood by Ficoll-Paque density gradient centrifugation. Total RNA was extracted with Trizol reagent, and quality was checked on an Agilent 2100 Bioanalyzer.

TCR beta CDR3 regions were amplified from RNA transcripts. The first round of RT-PCR for the TCR CDR3 was performed with the HTBI primer set and the Qiagen OneStep RT-PCR kit. A second multiplex PCR round built the libraries, followed by size selection and purification. Libraries were sequenced paired-end with 100 bp reads on an Illumina HiSeq2000. The published analysis was carried out like this. SOAPnuke was used to process the raw data, with reads discarded if the reads contained adapters or uncalled bases, had a mean Phred below 15, or lacked an exact constant-primer or identifier match. High-quality paired reads were merged using COPE v1.2.5, and each unique nucleotide sequence was defined as a clonotype. MiTCR v1.1 was used to align the clonotypes against IMGT TRBV, TRBD and TRBJ reference segments. Analysis was restricted to V-J combinations with a frequency above 0.0001, which covered roughly 99% of repertoires. The TCS score was defined as the ratio of F50 (clonal expansion) to E x V (chaos), calculated using BLOSUM62-based TCRdist between CDR3 peptides within each V-J. Welch's t-statistics and random forest reduced around 510 V-J features to about 12, which were used in a naive Bayes classifier (R e1071). Using fastp at Q25 and MiXCR, TCRdb reprocessed the public reads and kept productive beta chains. All rows with the same CDR3 protein become a single entry with the most common DNA and genes. Here the V and J calls rest on TCRdb's processing, not on the authors' analysis. Here the sample has 600,000 to 750,000 distinct CDR3 sequences; roughly 17% occur a single time. The ten largest clones take up roughly a sixth of the sample.

Regarding this clonotype: It has no known antigen specificity. Per-nucleotide qualities are absent, and no much larger clonotype sits a single base away.

The source of this sequence is a man aged 45-60 years with Graves' hyperthyroidism. The rearranged chain carries TRBV28 and TRBJ1-1; possibly the D gene is TRBD1, per 5 matching bases. The source material was blood. CDR3 reads: CASSPDTLNTEAFF. The nucleotides are TGTGCCAGCAGTCCGGACACCTTGAACACTGAAGCTTTCTTT.